The 5 T cell receptor beta chains listed next were all sequenced from one sample in a study of cytomegalovirus exposure and HLA in healthy donors. PCR amplification relied on 60 Vbeta primers (plus 13 Jbeta primers). Sequencing was performed with immunoSEQ multiplex PCR; in TCRdb, only in-frame clones are kept and a portion is missing. The sample contains 150,000 to 200,000 clones, about 79% of which appear only once. The sample comprised PBMCs. The receptor source for this set is a man in his fifties in good health and CMV-seropositive.

The chain carries TRBV5-1 and TRBJ1-6; D possibly corresponds to TRBD1 (5 bases). With 0 bases removed from V and 11 bases from J, the gap between germline ends came to 15 bases. Germline CDR1 SGHRS, CDR2 YFSETQ. The CDR3 has 15 amino acids. The CDR3: CASSLAGESWAPLHF. CDR3 in DNA: TGCGCCAGCAGCTTGGCGGGGGAATCTTGGGCACCCCTCCACTTT.

The CDR3 DNA sequence: TGTGCCAGCAGCTTAATCTCGGGTCCAGTTCGTGAAAAACTGTTTTTT. Translation gives CASSLISGPVREKLFF. The rearrangement uses TRBV7-9 and TRBJ1-4; D not resolved. Germline CDR1 and CDR2: SEHNR and FQNEAQ (reference sequence). V shed 2 bases and J shed 7 bases, with 17 bases lying between them. The CDR3 sequence is 16 residues long.

The CDR3 sequence is CASSQESWAREGTGELFF. The CDR3 coding sequence is TGCGCCAGCAGCCAAGAAAGTTGGGCCAGGGAAGGCACCGGGGAGCTGTTTTTT. This chain joins TRBV4-1 and TRBJ2-2, with a tentative D call TRBD1 (5 bases). CDR3 size: 18 residues. Trimming took 0 bases from V and 4 from J, leaving 18 bases between them. The germline CDR1 and CDR2 sequences are MGHRA and YSYEKL.

V gene TRBV27 combines with J gene TRBJ2-5; the D is unclear. The J call is doubtful: the DNA matches TRBJ2-7 better. Germline values: CDR1 MNHEY, CDR2 SMNVEV (reference sequence). The CDR3 spans 15 residues. The CDR3 coding sequence is TGTGCCAGCAGTTTTTTCGCCCAGCCGGGTAACGAGCAGTACTTC. Translation: CASSFFAQPGNEQYF.

J is TRBJ1-2 and V is TRBV28, with TRBD1 matching 8 bases. CDR1 and CDR2 (germline): MDHEN, SYDVKM. With V trimmed by 2 bases and J by 10 bases, 9 bases remained unmatched. The CDR3 totals 14 residues. In DNA, the CDR3 is TGTGCCAGCAGTTTACTGGGACAGGCGAACTCCTACACCTTC. It codes for CASSLLGQANSYTF.